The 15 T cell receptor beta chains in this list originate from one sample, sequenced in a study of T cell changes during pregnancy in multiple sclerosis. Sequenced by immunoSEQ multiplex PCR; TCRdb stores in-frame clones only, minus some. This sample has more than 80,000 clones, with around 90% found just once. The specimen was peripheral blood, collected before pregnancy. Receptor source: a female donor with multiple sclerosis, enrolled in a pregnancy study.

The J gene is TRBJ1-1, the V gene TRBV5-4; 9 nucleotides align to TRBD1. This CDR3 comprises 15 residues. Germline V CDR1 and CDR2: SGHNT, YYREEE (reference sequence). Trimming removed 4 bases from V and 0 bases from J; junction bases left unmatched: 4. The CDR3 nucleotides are TGTGCCAGCAGCGGGGGGACAGGGTTGAACACTGAAGCTTTCTTT. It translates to CASSGGTGLNTEAFF. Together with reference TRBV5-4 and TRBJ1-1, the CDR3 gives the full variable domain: ETGVTQSPTHLIKTRGQQVTLRCSSQSGHNTVSWYQQALGQGPQFIFQYYREEENGRGNFPPRFSGLQFPNYSSELNVNALELDDSALYLCASSGGTGLNTEAFFGQGTRLTVV.

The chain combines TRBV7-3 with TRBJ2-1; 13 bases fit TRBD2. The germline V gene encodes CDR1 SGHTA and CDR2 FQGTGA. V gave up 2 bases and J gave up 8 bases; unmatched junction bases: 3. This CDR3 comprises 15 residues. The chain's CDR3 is CASSLGGLAGYEQFF. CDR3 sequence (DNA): TGTGCCAGCAGCTTAGGGGGACTAGCGGGGTATGAGCAGTTCTTC.

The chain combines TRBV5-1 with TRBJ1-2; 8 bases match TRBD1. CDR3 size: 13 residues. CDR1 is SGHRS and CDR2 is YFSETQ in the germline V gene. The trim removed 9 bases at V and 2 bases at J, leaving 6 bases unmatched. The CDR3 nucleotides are TGCGCCACTCGACAGGGGACCAACTATGGCTACACCTTC. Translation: CATRQGTNYGYTF.

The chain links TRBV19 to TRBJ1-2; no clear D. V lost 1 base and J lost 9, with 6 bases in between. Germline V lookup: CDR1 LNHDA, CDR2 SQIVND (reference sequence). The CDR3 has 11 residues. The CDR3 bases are TGTGCCAGTAGTATAGTTGGGCGCTACACCTTC. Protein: CASSIVGRYTF.

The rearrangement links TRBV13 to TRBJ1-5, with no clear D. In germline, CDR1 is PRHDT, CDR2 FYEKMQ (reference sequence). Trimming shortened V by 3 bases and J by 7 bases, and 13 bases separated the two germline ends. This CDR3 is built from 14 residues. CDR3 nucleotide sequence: TGTGCCAGCAGCTTTTCGGGGTCCGGACAGCCCCAGCATTTT. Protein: CASSFSGSGQPQHF. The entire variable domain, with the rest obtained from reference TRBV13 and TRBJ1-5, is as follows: AAGVIQSPRHLIKEKRETATLKCYPIPRHDTVYWYQQGPGQDPQFLISFYEKMQSDKGSIPDRFSAQQFSDYHSELNMSSLELGDSALYFCASSFSGSGQPQHFGDGTRLSIL.

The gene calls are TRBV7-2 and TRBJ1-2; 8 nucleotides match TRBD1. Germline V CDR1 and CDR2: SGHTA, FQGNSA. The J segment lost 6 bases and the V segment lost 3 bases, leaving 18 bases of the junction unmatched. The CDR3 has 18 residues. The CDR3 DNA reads TGTGCCAGCAGCTTCCGGAACTCTTTCGGCCAGGGGGCTAATGGCTACACCTTC. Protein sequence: CASSFRNSFGQGANGYTF.

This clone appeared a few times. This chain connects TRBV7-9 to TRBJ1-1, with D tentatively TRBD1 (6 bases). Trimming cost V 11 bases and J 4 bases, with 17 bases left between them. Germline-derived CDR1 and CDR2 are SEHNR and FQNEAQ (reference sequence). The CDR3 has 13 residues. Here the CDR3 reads CAGYRELGTEAFF. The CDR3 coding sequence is TGTGCCGGTTACAGGGAATTGGGCACTGAAGCTTTCTTT.

The CDR3 loop reads CASSQDSWGQGKNIQYF. Written as DNA, the CDR3 is TGCGCCAGCAGCCAAGATAGTTGGGGACAGGGAAAAAACATTCAGTACTTC. The V and J genes are TRBV4-1 and TRBJ2-4; 9 bases agree with TRBD1. The CDR3 has 17 amino acids. J gave up 4 bases and V 0 bases, and 7 bases lay outside the gene matches. Germline loops: CDR1 MGHRA, CDR2 YSYEKL.

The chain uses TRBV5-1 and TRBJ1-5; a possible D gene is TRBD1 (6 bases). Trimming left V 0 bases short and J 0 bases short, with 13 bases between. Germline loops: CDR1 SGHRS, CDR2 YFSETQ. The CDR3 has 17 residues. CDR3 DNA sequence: TGCGCCAGCAGCTTGGTTACCAAACAGGGTAGCAATCAGCCCCAGCATTTT. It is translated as CASSLVTKQGSNQPQHF. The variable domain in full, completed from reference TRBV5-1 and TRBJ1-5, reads KAGVTQTPRYLIKTRGQQVTLSCSPISGHRSVSWYQQTPGQGLQFLFEYFSETQRNKGNFPGRFSGRQFSNSRSEMNVSTLELGDSALYLCASSLVTKQGSNQPQHFGDGTRLSIL.

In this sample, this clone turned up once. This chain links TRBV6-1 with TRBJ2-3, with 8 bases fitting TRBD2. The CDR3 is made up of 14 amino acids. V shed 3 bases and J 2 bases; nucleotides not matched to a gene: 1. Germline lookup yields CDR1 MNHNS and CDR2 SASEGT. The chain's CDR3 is CASSDGGATDTQYF. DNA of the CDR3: TGTGCCAGCAGTGACGGGGGGGCCACAGATACGCAGTATTTT.

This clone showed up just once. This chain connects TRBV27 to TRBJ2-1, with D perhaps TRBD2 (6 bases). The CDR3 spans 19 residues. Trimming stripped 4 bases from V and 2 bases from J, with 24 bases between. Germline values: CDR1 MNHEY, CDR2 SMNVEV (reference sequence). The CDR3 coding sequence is TGTGCCAGCAGTTCCCGGGCCATGCCCGGGAGTTACCCCTACAATGAGCAGTTCTTC. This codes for CASSSRAMPGSYPYNEQFF.

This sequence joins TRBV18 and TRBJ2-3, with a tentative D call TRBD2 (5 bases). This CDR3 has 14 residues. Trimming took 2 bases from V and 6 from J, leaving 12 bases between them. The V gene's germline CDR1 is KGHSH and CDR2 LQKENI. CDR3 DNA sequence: TGTGCCAGCTCACCAGGCCTAGCTTTGGATACGCAGTATTTT. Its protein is CASSPGLALDTQYF.

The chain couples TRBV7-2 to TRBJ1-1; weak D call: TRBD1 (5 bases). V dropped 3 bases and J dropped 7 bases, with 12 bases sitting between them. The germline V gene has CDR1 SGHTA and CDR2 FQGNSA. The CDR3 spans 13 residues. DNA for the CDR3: TGTGCCAGCAGCTTGGTGGGGGGGGGTGAAGCTTTCTTT. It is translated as CASSLVGGGEAFF.

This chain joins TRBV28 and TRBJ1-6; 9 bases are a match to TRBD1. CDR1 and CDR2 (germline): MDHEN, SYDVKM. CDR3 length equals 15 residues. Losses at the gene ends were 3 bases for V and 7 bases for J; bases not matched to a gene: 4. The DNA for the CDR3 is TGTGCCAGCAGTTTCCAGGGACAGGGAAATTCACCCCTCCACTTT. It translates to CASSFQGQGNSPLHF.

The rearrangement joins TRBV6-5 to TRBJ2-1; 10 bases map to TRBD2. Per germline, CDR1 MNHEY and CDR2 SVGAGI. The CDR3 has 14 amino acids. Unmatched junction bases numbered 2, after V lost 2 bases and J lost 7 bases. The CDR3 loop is CASSYELAGNEQFF. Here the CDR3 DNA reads TGTGCCAGCAGTTACGAACTAGCGGGGAATGAGCAGTTCTTC.